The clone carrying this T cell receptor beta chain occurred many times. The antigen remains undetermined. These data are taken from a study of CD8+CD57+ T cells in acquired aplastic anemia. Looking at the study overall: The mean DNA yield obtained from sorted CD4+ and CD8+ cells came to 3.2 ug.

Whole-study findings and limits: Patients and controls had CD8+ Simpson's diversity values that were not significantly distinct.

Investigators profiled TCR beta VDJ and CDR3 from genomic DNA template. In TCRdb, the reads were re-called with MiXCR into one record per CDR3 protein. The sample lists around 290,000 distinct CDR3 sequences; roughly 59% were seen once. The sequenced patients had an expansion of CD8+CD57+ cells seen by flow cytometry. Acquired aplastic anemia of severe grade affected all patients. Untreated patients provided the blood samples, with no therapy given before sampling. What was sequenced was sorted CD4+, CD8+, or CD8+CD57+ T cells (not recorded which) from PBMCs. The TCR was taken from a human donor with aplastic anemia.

The chain's CDR3 is CASSVLQGGTDTQYF. CDR3 sequence (DNA): TGCGCCAGCAGTGTCTTGCAGGGTGGCACAGATACGCAGTATTTT. The chain employs TRBV10-1 and TRBJ2-3, with a weak D call TRBD1 (5 bases). Germline assignment: CDR1 WNHNN and CDR2 SYGVQD (reference sequence). The CDR3 loop spans 15 amino acids. Trimming shortened V by 4 bases and J by 1 base, and 12 bases separated the two germline ends.